The 6 T cell receptor beta chains given below trace back to one sample, sequenced in a study of naive and memory T cell subsets. An equimolar mix of two oligonucleotides served as the beta constant-region primer for TRBC1 and TRBC2. TCRdb reprocessed the UMI-ligation and nested PCR reads with MiXCR, giving one entry per CDR3 protein. The sample has approximately 21,000 distinct CDR3 sequences; about 11% are singletons. Sequencing was done on a sample of central memory CD8+ T cells from blood. These receptor sequences come from a human donor in good health.

This clonotype has at least ten counts. The chain is built from TRBV5-1 and TRBJ1-1; D not certain. V was cut by 0 bases and J by 7 bases, with 4 bases left in between. The length of the CDR3 is 11 residues. Germline V CDR1 and CDR2: SGHRS, YFSETQ. CDR3 amino acids: CASSLGGEAFF. CDR3 DNA sequence: TGCGCCAGCAGCTTGGGTGGTGAAGCTTTCTTT.

Relative to its sample, this clonotype is medium-sized (0.01 to 0.1%). V and J are TRBV25-1 and TRBJ1-2; 10 bases agree with TRBD1. The CDR3 contains 18 residues. The germline V gene has CDR1 MGHDK and CDR2 SYGVNS. V was clipped by 4 bases and J by 8 bases; unmatched bases: 19. CDR3 bases: TGTGCCAGCAGTGCCCATTTGACAGGGGGCGCCGGTAGTAGAGGCTACACCTTC. Translated, it gives CASSAHLTGGAGSRGYTF.

The table lists this clonotype with many counts. The rearrangement joins TRBV2 to TRBJ2-5; TRBD2 is a possible D gene (5 bases). Looked up from germline, CDR1 is SNHLY and CDR2 is FYNNEI. Trimming took off 10 bases at V and 0 bases at J, with 15 bases between the two ends. This CDR3 comprises 14 residues. The CDR3 region is CANTAASNQETQYF. CDR3 coding DNA: TGTGCCAACACAGCGGCCAGCAACCAAGAGACCCAGTACTTC.

This clonotype was detected many times. V and J are TRBV28 and TRBJ2-7; no reliable D call. The germline gives CDR1 MDHEN, CDR2 SYDVKM. V lost 2 bases, J lost 1 base, and 15 bases lay in between. The CDR3 is 16 amino acids. DNA for the CDR3: TGTGCCAGCAGTTTAGATCGGCCACCGACATCCTACGAGCAGTACTTC. Amino acid sequence: CASSLDRPPTSYEQYF.

This clonotype has more than one count but fewer than ten. This chain links TRBV14 with TRBJ2-7; D possibly corresponds to TRBD2 (5 bases). V dropped 4 bases and J dropped 3 bases, with 13 bases sitting between them. CDR1 and CDR2 (germline): SGHDN, FVKESK. The CDR3 sequence is 14 residues long. For the CDR3, the DNA is TGTGCCAGCAGCCTACGTTCGGACTTCTACGAGCAGTACTTC. Translated, it gives CASSLRSDFYEQYF.

This clonotype occurred a few times. The J gene is TRBJ2-1, the V gene TRBV29-1; weak D call: TRBD1 (5 bases). Trimming left V 4 bases short and J 11 bases short, with 12 bases between. The V gene's germline CDR1 is SQVTM and CDR2 ANQGSEA. This CDR3 region has 11 residues. In DNA form, the CDR3 reads TGCAGCGTTGTCCTAGGGGTGCAGCAGTTCTTC. It codes for CSVVLGVQQFF.